This TCR beta chain was sequenced during a study of T-cell memory formation after mild COVID-19 (dated by TCRdb to about 2021). Study-wide context: Most TCR sequence clusters were specific to one of the two donors. In a couple of donors, T-cell clones that expanded and contracted after mild COVID-19 were tracked by sequencing TCRalpha and TCRbeta repertoires over time. The cohort comprised two young, previously healthy adult volunteers, one female and one male.

The CDR3 runs 17 residues from the cysteine to the phenylalanine. Only the CDR3 part of the read is kept: 51 bases, read in frame from the first base. The V end loses 5 bases and the J end loses 1 base, and a stretch of 18 bases separates them. Per the germline V gene, SGHTA is the CDR1 and FQGNSA is the CDR2. Instrument used: Illumina NovaSeq 6000. Using 5'RACE with constant-segment primers, TCRalpha and TCRbeta cDNA libraries were constructed, with sample barcodes and unique molecular identifiers added in the process. Trizol reagent was used to extract RNA from every sample. Libraries were amplified in two PCR steps, with a second sample barcode and Illumina TruSeq adapters added in the second step. Libraries were sequenced on an Illumina NovaSeq with 2 x 150 bp paired-end reads. Processing in the source paper ran as follows. The reads were demultiplexed and collapsed into UMI-guided consensus sequences using migec v1.2.7. Using mixcr v2.1.11, UMI consensuses were aligned to TRA and TRB V and J templates and then assembled into clonotypes. A clonotype was counted as expanded or contracted only if both edgeR and NoisET called the change significant, with noise models trained on biological replicates. For edgeR calls, the cutoffs were a false discovery rate-adjusted p below 0.01 and a log2 fold-change threshold of 1. As an exploratory analysis of dynamics, max-normalized trajectories of the 1000 most abundant clonotypes were examined by PCA with hierarchical clustering. Separately sequenced CD4+ and CD8+ repertoires were used to assign the CD4 or CD8 phenotype of responding clones. TCRdb took the public reads, trimmed them with fastp at Q25, ran MiXCR for clone calling and kept in-frame beta chains. Merged by CDR3 protein, the rows form single entries marked with the most common genes and DNA. The V and J calls here are based on TCRdb, not the publication. Recorded for this sample are around 250,000 distinct CDR3 sequences; over 8.5% of them occurred a single time. The ten largest clones take up under 25% of the sample.

Ficoll-Paque density gradient centrifugation was the method used to isolate PBMCs. Overall study results and their limits: SARS-CoV-2 specificity of the second-wave clones peaking on day 37 was not confirmed. Some responding clones were detected in pre-infection memory, which suggested that pre-existing cross-reactive memory T cells had joined the SARS-CoV-2 response. Only a couple of mild cases were covered in the study, and larger cohorts including severe cases with pre-infection samples were considered necessary. Contracting CD4+ clones appeared mostly in the CM and EM memory subsets, whereas CD8+ clones were enriched in EMRA. Balanced CD4/CD8 phenotypes were observed for clones contracting from day 15 to 85, whereas a bias towards CD4+ was observed for a second wave of clones expanding from day 15 to 37.

As to this clonotype: Its antigen is currently not known. No clone much larger than this one lies a single base away; base qualities are absent.

What was sequenced was PBMCs or a T cell subset sorted from them (not recorded which). In this chain, TRBV7-2 is recombined with TRBJ2-1, with the D segment possibly TRBD1 or TRBD2, each aligning over 6 bases. This clonotype was sampled from a man between 18 and 29 years old who had mild COVID-19 (a few samples of this study predate the infection). The sample titles of this study are shuffled in the database, so cell type and time point are left out; the donor was told from shared clones. The DNA is TGTGCCAGCAGCCCGAACGGTGGGGGGACATCCTACAATGAGCAGTTCTTC. Its protein is CASSPNGGGTSYNEQFF.